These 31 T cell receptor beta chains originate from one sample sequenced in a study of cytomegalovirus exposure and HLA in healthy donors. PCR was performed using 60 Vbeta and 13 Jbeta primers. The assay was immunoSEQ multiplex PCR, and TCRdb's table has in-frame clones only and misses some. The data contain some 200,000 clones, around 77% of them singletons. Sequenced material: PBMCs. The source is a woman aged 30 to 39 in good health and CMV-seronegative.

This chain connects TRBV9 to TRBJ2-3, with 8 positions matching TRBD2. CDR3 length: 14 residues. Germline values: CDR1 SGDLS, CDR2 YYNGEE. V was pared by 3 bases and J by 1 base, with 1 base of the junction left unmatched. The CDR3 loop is CASSATSGTDTQYF. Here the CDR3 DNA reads TGTGCCAGCAGCGCGACTAGCGGCACAGATACGCAGTATTTT.

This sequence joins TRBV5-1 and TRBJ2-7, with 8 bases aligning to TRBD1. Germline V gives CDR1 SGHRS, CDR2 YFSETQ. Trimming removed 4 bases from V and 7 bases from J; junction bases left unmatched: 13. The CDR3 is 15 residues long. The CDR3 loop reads CASSTEQGAMGEQYF. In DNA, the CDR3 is TGCGCCAGCAGCACGGAGCAGGGGGCAATGGGGGAGCAGTACTTC.

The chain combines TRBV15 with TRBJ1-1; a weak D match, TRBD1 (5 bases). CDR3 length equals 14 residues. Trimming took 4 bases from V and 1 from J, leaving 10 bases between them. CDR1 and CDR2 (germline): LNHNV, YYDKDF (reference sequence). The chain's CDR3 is CATSTRGANTEAFF. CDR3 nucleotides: TGTGCCACCAGCACACGTGGGGCGAACACTGAAGCTTTCTTT.

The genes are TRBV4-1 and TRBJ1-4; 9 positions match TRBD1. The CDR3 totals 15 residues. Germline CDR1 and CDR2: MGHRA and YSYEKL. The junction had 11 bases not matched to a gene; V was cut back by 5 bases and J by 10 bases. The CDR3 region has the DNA TGCGCCAGCAGCACCCCGGACAGGGGATCGCTAAAACTGTTTTTT. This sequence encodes CASSTPDRGSLKLFF.

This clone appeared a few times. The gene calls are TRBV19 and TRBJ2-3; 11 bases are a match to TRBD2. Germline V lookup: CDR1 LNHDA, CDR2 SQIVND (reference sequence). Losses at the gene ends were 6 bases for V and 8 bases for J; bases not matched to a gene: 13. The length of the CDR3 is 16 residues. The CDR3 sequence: CASSPSGGPGLGTQYF. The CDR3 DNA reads TGTGCCAGTAGCCCTAGCGGGGGGCCCGGTCTGGGTACGCAGTATTTT.

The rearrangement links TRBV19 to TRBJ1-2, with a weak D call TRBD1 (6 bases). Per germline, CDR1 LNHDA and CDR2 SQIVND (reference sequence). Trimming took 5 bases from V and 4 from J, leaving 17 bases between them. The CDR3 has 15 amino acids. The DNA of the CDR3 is TGTGCCAGTAGTGCACTCACCCGGACAGTCTATGGCTACACCTTC. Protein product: CASSALTRTVYGYTF.

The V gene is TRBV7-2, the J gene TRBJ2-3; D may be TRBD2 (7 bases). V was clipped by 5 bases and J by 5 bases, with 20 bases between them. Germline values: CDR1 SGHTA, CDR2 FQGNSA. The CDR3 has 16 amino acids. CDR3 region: CASSHMGGARGDTQYF. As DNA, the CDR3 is TGTGCCAGCAGCCACATGGGGGGGGCTCGAGGAGATACGCAGTATTTT.

In DNA, the CDR3 is TGTGCCATCAGTGCTTTAGCGGGGGCGGGAGATACGCAGTATTTT. It yields the protein CAISALAGAGDTQYF. The V and J genes are TRBV10-3 and TRBJ2-3, with TRBD2 matching over 9 bases. Unmatched junction bases numbered 7, after V lost 4 bases and J lost 5 bases. The CDR3 loop spans 15 amino acids. Germline loops: CDR1 ENHRY, CDR2 SYGVKD.

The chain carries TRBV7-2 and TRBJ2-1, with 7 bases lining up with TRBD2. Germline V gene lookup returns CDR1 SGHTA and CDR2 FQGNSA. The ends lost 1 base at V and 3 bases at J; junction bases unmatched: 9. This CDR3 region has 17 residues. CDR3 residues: CASSLVAQASGYNEQFF. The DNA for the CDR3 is TGTGCCAGCAGCTTAGTGGCCCAAGCTAGCGGCTACAATGAGCAGTTCTTC.

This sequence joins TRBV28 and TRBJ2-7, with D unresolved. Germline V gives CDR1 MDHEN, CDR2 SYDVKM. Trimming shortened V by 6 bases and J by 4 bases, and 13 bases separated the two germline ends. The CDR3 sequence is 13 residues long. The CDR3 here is CASRLSLLYEQYF. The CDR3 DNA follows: TGTGCCAGCAGGCTATCCCTCCTTTACGAGCAGTACTTC.

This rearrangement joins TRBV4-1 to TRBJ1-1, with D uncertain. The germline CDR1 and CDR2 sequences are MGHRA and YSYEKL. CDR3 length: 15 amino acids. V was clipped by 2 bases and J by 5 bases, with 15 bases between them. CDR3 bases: TGCGCCAGCAGCCAAATCTTGCTCGGACTTACTGAAGCTTTCTTT. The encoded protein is CASSQILLGLTEAFF.

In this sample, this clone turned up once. The CDR3 coding sequence is TGTGCCAGCAGCCCCCGGACTAACACTGAAGCTTTCTTT. As protein: CASSPRTNTEAFF. J is TRBJ1-1 and V is TRBV5-4; no clear D gene. The CDR3 totals 13 residues. Trimming shortened V by 4 bases and J by 2 bases, and 9 bases separated the two germline ends. Germline lookup yields CDR1 SGHNT and CDR2 YYREEE (reference sequence).

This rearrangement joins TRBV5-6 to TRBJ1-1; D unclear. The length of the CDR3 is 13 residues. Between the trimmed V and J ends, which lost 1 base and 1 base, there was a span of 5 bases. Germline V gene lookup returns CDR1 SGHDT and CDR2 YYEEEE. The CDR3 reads CASSLPGNTEAFF. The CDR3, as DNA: TGTGCCAGCAGCTTGCCGGGGAACACTGAAGCTTTCTTT. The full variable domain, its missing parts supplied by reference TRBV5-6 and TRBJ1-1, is DAGVTQSPTHLIKTRGQQVTLRCSPKSGHDTVSWYQQALGQGPQFIFQYYEEEERQRGNFPDRFSGHQFPNYSSELNVNALLLGDSALYLCASSLPGNTEAFFGQGTRLTVV.

CDR3 sequence: CASSFGTENYYGYTF. CDR3 coding DNA: TGTGCCAGCAGTTTCGGGACAGAAAACTATTATGGCTACACCTTC. The gene calls are TRBV6-5 and TRBJ1-2, with 7 bases lining up with TRBD1. This CDR3 has 15 amino acids. J was trimmed by 5 bases and V by 4 bases; bases with no gene match: 10. The germline V gene has CDR1 MNHEY and CDR2 SVGAGI.

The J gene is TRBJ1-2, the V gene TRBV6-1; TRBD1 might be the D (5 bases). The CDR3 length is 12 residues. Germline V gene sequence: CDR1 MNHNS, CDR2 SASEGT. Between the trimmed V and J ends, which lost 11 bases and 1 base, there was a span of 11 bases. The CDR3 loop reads CAAGRVNYGYTF. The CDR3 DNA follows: TGTGCCGCGGGGCGGGTTAACTATGGCTACACCTTC.

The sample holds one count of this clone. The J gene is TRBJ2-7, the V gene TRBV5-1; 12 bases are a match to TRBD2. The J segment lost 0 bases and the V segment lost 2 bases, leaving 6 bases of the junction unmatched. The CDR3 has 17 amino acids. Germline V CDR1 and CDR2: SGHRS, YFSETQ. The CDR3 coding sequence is TGCGCCAGCAGCTTACGACTAGCGGGAGAGCTCTCCTACGAGCAGTACTTC. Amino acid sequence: CASSLRLAGELSYEQYF.

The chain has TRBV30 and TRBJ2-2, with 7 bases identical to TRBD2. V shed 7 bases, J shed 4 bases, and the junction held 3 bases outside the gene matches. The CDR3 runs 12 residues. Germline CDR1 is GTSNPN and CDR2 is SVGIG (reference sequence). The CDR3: CAFSGGTGELFF. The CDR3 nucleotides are TGTGCCTTCTCGGGGGGCACCGGGGAGCTGTTTTTT.

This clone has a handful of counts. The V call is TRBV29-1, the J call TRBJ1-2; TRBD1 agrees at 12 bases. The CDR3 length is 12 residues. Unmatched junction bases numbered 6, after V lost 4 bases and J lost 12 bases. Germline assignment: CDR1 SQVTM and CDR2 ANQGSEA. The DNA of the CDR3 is TGCAGCGTTGGGGGACAGGGGGCGTGGGACACCTTC. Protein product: CSVGGQGAWDTF.

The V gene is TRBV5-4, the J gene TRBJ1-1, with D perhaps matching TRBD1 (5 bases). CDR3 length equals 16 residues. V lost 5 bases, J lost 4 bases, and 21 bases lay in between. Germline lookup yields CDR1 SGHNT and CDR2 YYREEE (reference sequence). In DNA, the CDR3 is TGTGCCAGCAGATCCGGGACCGACGGGAGGGCCACTGAAGCTTTCTTT. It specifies CASRSGTDGRATEAFF. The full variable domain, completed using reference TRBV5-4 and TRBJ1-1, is ETGVTQSPTHLIKTRGQQVTLRCSSQSGHNTVSWYQQALGQGPQFIFQYYREEENGRGNFPPRFSGLQFPNYSSELNVNALELDDSALYLCASRSGTDGRATEAFFGQGTRLTVV.

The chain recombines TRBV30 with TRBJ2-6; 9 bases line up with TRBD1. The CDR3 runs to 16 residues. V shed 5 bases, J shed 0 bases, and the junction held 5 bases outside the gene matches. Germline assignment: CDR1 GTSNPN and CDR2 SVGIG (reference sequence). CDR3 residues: CAWRGQGISGANVLTF. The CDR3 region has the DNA TGTGCCTGGCGGGGACAGGGTATCTCTGGGGCCAACGTCCTGACTTTC.

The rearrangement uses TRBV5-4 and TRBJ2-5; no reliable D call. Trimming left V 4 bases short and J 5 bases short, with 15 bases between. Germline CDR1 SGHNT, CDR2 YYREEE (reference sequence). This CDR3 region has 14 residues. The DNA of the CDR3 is TGTGCCAGCAGCCTGGGTAGCCGAGCGGAGACCCAGTACTTC. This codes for CASSLGSRAETQYF.

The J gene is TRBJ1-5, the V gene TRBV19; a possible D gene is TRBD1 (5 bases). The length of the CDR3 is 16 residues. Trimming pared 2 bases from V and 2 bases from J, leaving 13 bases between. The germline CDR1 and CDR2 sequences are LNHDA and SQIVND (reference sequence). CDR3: CASSIRTFVGNQPQHF. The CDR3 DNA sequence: TGTGCCAGTAGTATAAGGACATTCGTAGGCAATCAGCCCCAGCATTTT.

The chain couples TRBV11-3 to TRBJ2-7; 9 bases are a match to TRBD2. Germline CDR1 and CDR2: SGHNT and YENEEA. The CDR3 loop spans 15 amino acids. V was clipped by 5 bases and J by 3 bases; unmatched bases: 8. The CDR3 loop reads CASSQSGGGVYEQYF. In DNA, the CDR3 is TGTGCCAGCAGCCAGTCTGGCGGGGGGGTCTACGAGCAGTACTTC.

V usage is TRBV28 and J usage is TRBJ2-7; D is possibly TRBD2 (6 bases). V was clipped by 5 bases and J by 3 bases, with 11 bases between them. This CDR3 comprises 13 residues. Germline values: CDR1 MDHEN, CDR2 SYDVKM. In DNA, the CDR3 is TGTGCCAGCAGTCGTAGCGGACACTACGAGCAGTACTTC. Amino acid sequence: CASSRSGHYEQYF.

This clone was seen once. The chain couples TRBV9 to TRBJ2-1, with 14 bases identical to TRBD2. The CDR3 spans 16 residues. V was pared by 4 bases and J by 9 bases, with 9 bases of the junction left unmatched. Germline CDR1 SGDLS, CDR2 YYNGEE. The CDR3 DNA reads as TGTGCCAGCAGCACAACCGGGACTAGCGGGAGAGGTGAGCAGTTCTTC. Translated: CASSTTGTSGRGEQFF.

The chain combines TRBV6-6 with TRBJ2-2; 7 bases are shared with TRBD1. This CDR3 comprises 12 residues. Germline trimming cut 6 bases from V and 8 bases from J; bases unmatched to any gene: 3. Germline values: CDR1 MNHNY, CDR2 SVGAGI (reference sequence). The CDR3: CASSPGQGELFF. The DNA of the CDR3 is TGTGCCAGCAGCCCGGGACAGGGGGAGCTGTTTTTT.

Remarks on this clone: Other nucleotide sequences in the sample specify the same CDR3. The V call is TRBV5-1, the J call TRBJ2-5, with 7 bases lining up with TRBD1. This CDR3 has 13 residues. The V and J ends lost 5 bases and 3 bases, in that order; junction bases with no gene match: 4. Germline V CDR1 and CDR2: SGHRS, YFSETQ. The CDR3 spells CASRPGQKETQYF. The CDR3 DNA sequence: TGCGCCAGCAGACCGGGACAGAAAGAGACCCAGTACTTC. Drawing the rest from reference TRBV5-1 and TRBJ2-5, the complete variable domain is KAGVTQTPRYLIKTRGQQVTLSCSPISGHRSVSWYQQTPGQGLQFLFEYFSETQRNKGNFPGRFSGRQFSNSRSEMNVSTLELGDSALYLCASRPGQKETQYFGPGTRLLVL.

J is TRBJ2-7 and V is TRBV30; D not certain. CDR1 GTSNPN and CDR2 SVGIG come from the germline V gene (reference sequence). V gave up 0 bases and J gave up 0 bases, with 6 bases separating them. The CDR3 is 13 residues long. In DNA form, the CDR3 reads TGTGCCTGGAGTGTTTTCAGCTCCTACGAGCAGTACTTC. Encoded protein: CAWSVFSSYEQYF.

The CDR3 sequence is CASSLDRGRGMWNTEAFF. The CDR3 nucleotides read TGTGCCAGCAGTTTAGACAGGGGGCGAGGTATGTGGAACACTGAAGCTTTCTTT. The V call is TRBV28, the J call TRBJ1-1; 10 positions match TRBD1. CDR1 is MDHEN and CDR2 is SYDVKM in the germline V gene. J lost 1 base, V lost 2 bases, and 10 bases had no gene match. The CDR3 spans 18 residues.

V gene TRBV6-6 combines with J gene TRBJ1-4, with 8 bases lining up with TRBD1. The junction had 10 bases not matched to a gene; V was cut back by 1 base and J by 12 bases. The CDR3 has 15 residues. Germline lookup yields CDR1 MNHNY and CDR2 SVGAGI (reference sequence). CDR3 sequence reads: CASSYWAGGRQELFF. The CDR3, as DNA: TGTGCCAGCAGTTACTGGGCAGGGGGCCGCCAGGAACTGTTTTTT.

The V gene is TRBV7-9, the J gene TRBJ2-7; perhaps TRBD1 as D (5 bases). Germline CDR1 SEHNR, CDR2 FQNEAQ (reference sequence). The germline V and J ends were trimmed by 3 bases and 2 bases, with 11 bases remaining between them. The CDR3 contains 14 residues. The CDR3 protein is CASSFGRVPYEQYF. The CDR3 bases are TGTGCCAGCAGCTTTGGCAGGGTCCCCTACGAGCAGTACTTC.